A selection of T cell receptor beta chains follows, all from one sample in a study of post-analysis software for immune sequencing data. One entry per CDR3 protein results from TCRdb running MiXCR on the PCR reads. The table shows 650,000 to 850,000 distinct CDR3 sequences, with roughly 46% occurring only once. Specimen: blood. Source of these receptors: a girl between 10 and 17 years old with multiple sclerosis. CDR3s leave out the opening cysteine and the closing phenylalanine or tryptophan. The order of the fields is V gene, J gene, CDR3 protein.

V: TRBV20-1; J: TRBJ2-3; CDR3: SAQGQGGTDTQY
V: TRBV12-3/TRBV12-4; J: TRBJ2-3; CDR3: ASSSYTGTTLTDTQY
V: TRBV12-3/TRBV12-4; J: -; CDR3: ASSGQGAGEQY
V: TRBV6-6; J: TRBJ2-7; CDR3: ASSTEGSYEQY
V: TRBV27; J: TRBJ2-1; CDR3: ASSLAGLYNGQF
V: TRBV20-1; J: TRBJ2-5; CDR3: SARDRASGRADEQY
V: TRBV3-1; J: TRBJ2-7; CDR3: ASTSQGLMDEQY
V: TRBV27; J: TRBJ2-1; CDR3: ASSLTGTSGDIYNEQF
V: TRBV4-1; J: TRBJ2-7; CDR3: ASSQEPMKKSYEQY
V: TRBV9; J: TRBJ1-1; CDR3: ASSVVRQPTEAF
V: TRBV7-3; J: TRBJ2-1; CDR3: ASSLRFEGTSEQF
V: TRBV20-1; J: TRBJ1-5; CDR3: SARDLRAGFSNQPQH
V: TRBV20-1; J: TRBJ2-3; CDR3: SARDHFRPEGGEDTQY
V: TRBV5-5; J: TRBJ1-2; CDR3: ASSLVGVNGYT
V: TRBV20-1; J: TRBJ2-7; CDR3: SAPHNRDEQY
V: TRBV7-9; J: TRBJ2-1; CDR3: ASSLGPSIHEQF
V: TRBV7-9; J: TRBJ2-2; CDR3: ASSLAPSGRNTGELF
V: TRBV12-3/TRBV12-4; J: TRBJ1-2; CDR3: ASSPLGTGHFNYGYT
V: TRBV11-2; J: TRBJ2-7; CDR3: ASSLNPGGNYEQY
V: TRBV3-1; J: TRBJ2-7; CDR3: ASSQDRGRYEQY
V: TRBV11-2; J: TRBJ2-3; CDR3: ASSLDRDLSTDTQY
V: TRBV7-2; J: TRBJ2-3; CDR3: ASSLAVFSSGGRTDTQY
V: TRBV7-2; J: TRBJ2-3; CDR3: ASSSRQGSTDTQY
V: TRBV14; J: TRBJ2-6; CDR3: ASSQERGASGANVLT
V: TRBV20-1; J: TRBJ2-7; CDR3: SAEDRVNYEQY
V: TRBV29-1; J: TRBJ1-1; CDR3: SVGKTGVNTEAF
V: TRBV11-3; J: TRBJ2-1; CDR3: ASSTGLAGWYNEQF
V: TRBV7-9; J: TRBJ2-1; CDR3: ASSFGGLAGVSSYNEQF
V: TRBV10-3; J: TRBJ2-1; CDR3: AISAGTLGEQF
V: TRBV20-1; J: TRBJ2-1; CDR3: STGSFGSADEQF
V: TRBV7-3; J: TRBJ1-3; CDR3: ASSLTGAGAGNTIY
V: TRBV9; J: TRBJ2-1; CDR3: ASSVELAGPRDEQF
V: TRBV5-1; J: TRBJ2-1; CDR3: ASSLLQGARNEQF
V: TRBV30; J: TRBJ1-2; CDR3: AWNIGDGYT
V: TRBV10-3; J: TRBJ1-2; CDR3: AISEGTGAIYGYT
V: TRBV9; J: TRBJ1-2; CDR3: ASGDYGYT
V: TRBV28; J: TRBJ2-1; CDR3: ASSPGGAGEREQF
V: TRBV29-1; J: TRBJ2-3; CDR3: SARPAGGSTDTQY
V: TRBV10-2; J: TRBJ2-1; CDR3: ASSASGQETQF
V: TRBV4-1; J: TRBJ2-1; CDR3: ASSLGLAGKSYNEQF